The 23 T cell receptor beta chains listed next were all sequenced from one sample in a study of T-cell reconstitution after alpha-beta-depleted transplantation in children. Construction of the TCRbeta library involved unique molecular identifiers. TCRdb itself ran the PCR reads through MiXCR, one entry per CDR3 protein. The sample holds over 400,000 distinct CDR3 sequences; around 13% are singletons and the top ten take roughly 5.4%. The source material was PBMCs from the stem cell graft donor, sampled from the stem cell graft. These receptors all come from a human donor who donated a stem cell graft to a child with combined immunodeficiency.

This clonotype was found a few times. The chain has TRBV4-2 and TRBJ1-4, with 8 bases matching TRBD1. Germline V lookup: CDR1 LGHNA, CDR2 YNFKEQ. The CDR3 extends over 18 amino acids. The trim removed 4 bases at V and 0 bases at J, leaving 10 bases unmatched. The chain's CDR3 is CASSLQGEVGATNEKLFF. As DNA, the CDR3 is TGTGCCAGCAGCCTACAGGGGGAGGTTGGTGCAACTAATGAAAAACTGTTTTTT.

This chain uses TRBV2 with TRBJ2-3, with TRBD2 identical over 9 bases. This CDR3 contains 15 residues. CDR1 and CDR2 (germline): SNHLY, FYNNEI. J was trimmed by 4 bases and V by 7 bases; bases with no gene match: 9. This CDR3 reads CASNRAGGPADTQYF. As DNA, the CDR3 is TGTGCCAGCAATCGCGCGGGAGGGCCTGCAGATACGCAGTATTTT.

The chain carries TRBV12-3 or TRBV12-4 and TRBJ1-2; D is uncertain. V was clipped by 5 bases and J by 8 bases, with 12 bases between them. The CDR3 runs 12 residues. CDR3 region: CASSPRPEGYTF. The CDR3 bases are TGTGCCAGCAGTCCCCGGCCCGAGGGCTACACCTTC.

This clonotype was seen a few times. This rearrangement joins TRBV5-1 to TRBJ2-3; no clear D. The CDR3 has 14 residues. Germline CDR1 and CDR2: SGHRS and YFSETQ. V lost 6 bases and J lost 4, with 15 bases in between. CDR3 loop: CASTADAPPDTQYF. As DNA, the CDR3 is TGCGCCAGCACCGCAGACGCTCCCCCAGATACGCAGTATTTT.

This clonotype was counted between two and nine times. The chain combines TRBV18 with TRBJ2-1, with 14 bases aligning to TRBD2. The CDR3 is made up of 17 amino acids. V trimming: 1 base; J trimming: 7 bases; junction bases outside the gene matches: 6. The germline V gene has CDR1 KGHSH and CDR2 LQKENI. The CDR3 loop is CASSPRTRTSGGNEQFF. CDR3 sequence (DNA): TGTGCCAGCTCACCACGAACTCGGACTAGCGGGGGGAATGAGCAGTTCTTC.

This chain uses TRBV12-3 or TRBV12-4 with TRBJ2-6, with D possibly being TRBD2 (6 bases). Trimming shortened V by 6 bases and J by 0 bases, and 15 bases separated the two germline ends. This CDR3 has 17 residues. The CDR3 is CASSPGGARSGANVLTF. CDR3 nucleotide sequence: TGTGCCAGCAGCCCCGGAGGGGCCCGCTCTGGGGCCAACGTCCTGACTTTC.

This clonotype occurred a few times. The V and J genes are TRBV20-1 and TRBJ1-4; D is unresolved. The CDR3 runs 13 residues. Germline V gene sequence: CDR1 DFQATT, CDR2 SNEGSKA (reference sequence). Trimming shortened V by 5 bases and J by 1 base, and 8 bases separated the two germline ends. The CDR3 spells CSALGKTNEKLFF. The CDR3 bases are TGCAGTGCTCTCGGGAAAACTAATGAAAAACTGTTTTTT.

This clonotype was counted only a few times. This sequence joins TRBV7-8 and TRBJ2-7; weak D call: TRBD2 (5 bases). The V gene lost 5 bases and the J gene lost 2 bases, with 13 bases spanning the gap. The length of the CDR3 is 14 residues. Germline assignment: CDR1 SGHVS and CDR2 FQNEAQ. In DNA, the CDR3 is TGTGCCAGCAGCAAACCCCAGGAGGCCTACGAGCAGTACTTC. It translates to CASSKPQEAYEQYF.

This clonotype has ten or more counts. V is TRBV25-1 and J is TRBJ2-2; no definite D call. Germline loops: CDR1 MGHDK, CDR2 SYGVNS. The CDR3 has 11 amino acids. V lost 9 bases and J 2 bases, leaving 4 bases between the germline ends. The CDR3 DNA follows: TGTGCCAGAATCAACACCGGGGAGCTGTTTTTT. Translating gives CARINTGELFF.

The table lists this clonotype with many counts. The chain is built from TRBV15 and TRBJ2-7; the D gene is possibly TRBD1 (5 bases). The germline CDR1 and CDR2 sequences are LNHNV and YYDKDF (reference sequence). Trimming left V 0 bases short and J 2 bases short, with 11 bases between. The CDR3 length is 15 residues. Here the CDR3 DNA reads TGTGCCACCAGCAGAGATCAGGGCCTAACCTACGAGCAGTACTTC. This gives the protein CATSRDQGLTYEQYF.

This clonotype has only a few counts. V gene TRBV12-2 combines with J gene TRBJ1-2; the tabulated D call, TRBD1, remains unverified against the DNA. TRBV12-2 is designated a pseudogene. The CDR3 is 17 amino acids. The CDR3 sequence: CASRPRYGKGEFLGYTF. In DNA form, the CDR3 reads TGTGCAAGTCGCCCACGCTACGGGAAGGGTGAATTTTTAGGCTACACCTTC.

This clonotype was observed a few times. The chain is built from TRBV11-2 and TRBJ2-3; no reliable D call. Trimming shortened V by 3 bases and J by 2 bases, and 9 bases separated the two germline ends. CDR3 length equals 14 residues. Germline values: CDR1 SGHAT, CDR2 FQNNGV. The chain's CDR3 is CASSFSRNTDTQYF. In DNA form, the CDR3 reads TGTGCCAGCAGCTTCTCCAGAAACACAGATACGCAGTATTTT.

The chain is built from TRBV6-1 and TRBJ1-4, with D tentatively TRBD1 (6 bases). CDR1 MNHNS and CDR2 SASEGT come from the germline V gene. Trimming removed 2 bases from V and 13 bases from J, with 17 bases in between. The CDR3 runs 14 residues. The CDR3 DNA reads as TGTGCCAGCAGTGAACAGGGGCCCTCGCGGAGACTGTTTTTT. Translation gives CASSEQGPSRRLFF.

This clonotype was seen at least ten times. CDR3 amino acids: CASSQDLRNQDTGELFF. CDR3 bases: TGCGCCAGCAGCCAAGATCTCAGGAACCAGGACACCGGGGAGCTGTTTTTT. The rearrangement uses TRBV4-3 and TRBJ2-2; D is ambiguous. Looked up from germline, CDR1 is LGHNA and CDR2 is YSLEER. Trimming shortened V by 0 bases and J by 3 bases, and 14 bases separated the two germline ends. The CDR3 has 17 amino acids.

This clonotype showed up just a few times. V usage is TRBV7-9 and J usage is TRBJ2-3; perhaps TRBD1 as D (6 bases). This CDR3 is 15 amino acids long. V lost 6 bases and J lost 3, with 16 bases in between. CDR1 and CDR2 (germline): SEHNR, FQNEAQ (reference sequence). The CDR3 coding sequence is TGTGCCAGCAGTGATCCGGGACATCGGACAGATACGCAGTATTTT. Its translation: CASSDPGHRTDTQYF.

In this sample, this clonotype turned up a few times. The rearrangement uses TRBV10-2 and TRBJ2-2; D is perhaps TRBD1 (6 bases). Trimming stripped 7 bases from V and 4 bases from J, with 10 bases between. Per the germline V gene, CDR1 is WSHSY and CDR2 is SAAADI. This CDR3 has 13 residues. This chain's CDR3 is CASTDSFTGELFF. The CDR3 DNA reads TGCGCCAGCACGGACAGCTTCACCGGGGAGCTGTTTTTT.

In this sample, this clonotype turned up a few times. The chain employs TRBV10-3 and TRBJ2-1, with D perhaps given as TRBD1 or TRBD2 (5 bases each). The CDR3 spans 12 residues. Germline assignment: CDR1 ENHRY and CDR2 SYGVKD. The CDR3 spells CAIPRGYNEQFF. Written as DNA, the CDR3 is TGTGCAATCCCGAGGGGATACAATGAGCAGTTCTTC.

The chain links TRBV20-1 to TRBJ2-1; 10 nucleotides match TRBD1. This CDR3 contains 15 residues. Looked up from germline, CDR1 is DFQATT and CDR2 is SNEGSKA (reference sequence). V was clipped by 1 base and J by 0 bases; unmatched bases: 0. CDR3: CSARGQGASYNEQFF. CDR3 in DNA: TGCAGTGCTAGAGGACAGGGGGCCTCCTACAATGAGCAGTTCTTC.

The chain joins TRBV11-2 to TRBJ2-7; D gene uncertain. The CDR3 totals 16 residues. The germline V and J ends were trimmed by 5 bases and 2 bases, with 19 bases remaining between them. The germline CDR1 and CDR2 sequences are SGHAT and FQNNGV. The CDR3 region is CASSPDSGWGTYEQYF. DNA for the CDR3: TGTGCCAGCAGCCCTGATTCAGGATGGGGTACCTACGAGCAGTACTTC.

The gene calls are TRBV7-3 and TRBJ2-4; D may match TRBD1 or TRBD2 (5 bases each). Germline V gives CDR1 SGHTA, CDR2 FQGTGA. Trimming cost V 5 bases and J 5 bases, with 19 bases left between them. The CDR3 spans 16 residues. The CDR3 DNA follows: TGTGCCAGCAGCCCAGGGACCACCTCCCTCCAAAACATTCAGTACTTC. Amino acid sequence: CASSPGTTSLQNIQYF.

This clonotype was counted a few times. The chain employs TRBV13 and TRBJ2-7, with a weak D call TRBD2 (6 bases). The germline V gene has CDR1 PRHDT and CDR2 FYEKMQ (reference sequence). With 5 bases removed from V and 6 bases from J, the gap between germline ends came to 17 bases. The CDR3 consists of 14 residues. The CDR3 DNA reads TGTGCCAGCAGCGGGGGAGGTTACAAGTCCGAGCAGTACTTC. Protein sequence: CASSGGGYKSEQYF.

This clonotype was counted only a few times. The chain joins TRBV5-1 to TRBJ2-5, with 7 nucleotides matching TRBD1. The germline gives CDR1 SGHRS, CDR2 YFSETQ. The CDR3 has 14 residues. Germline trimming cut 4 bases from V and 1 base from J; bases unmatched to any gene: 4. The CDR3 loop is CASSQGQAQETQYF. The CDR3 coding sequence is TGCGCCAGCAGCCAAGGACAGGCCCAAGAGACCCAGTACTTC. Together with reference TRBV5-1 and TRBJ2-5, the CDR3 gives the full variable domain: KAGVTQTPRYLIKTRGQQVTLSCSPISGHRSVSWYQQTPGQGLQFLFEYFSETQRNKGNFPGRFSGRQFSNSRSEMNVSTLELGDSALYLCASSQGQAQETQYFGPGTRLLVL.

The V gene is TRBV10-3, the J gene TRBJ2-1, with 8 nucleotides matching TRBD2. The CDR3 is 16 amino acids. Germline CDR1 and CDR2: ENHRY and SYGVKD. Trimming at V came to 8 bases and at J to 5 bases, leaving 14 bases not matched to a gene. CDR3: CAISLVVTSGHNEQFF. CDR3 bases: TGTGCCATCTCCCTGGTGGTTACTAGCGGACACAATGAGCAGTTCTTC.